This TCR beta chain was obtained from a study of blood T cell repertoires in COVID-19. Study overall: Samples representing acute and convalescent COVID-19 were sourced from the United States, Italy and Spain. The cDNA or gDNA used as material had been derived from T cells, B-cell-depleted T cells, or PBMCs.

Clones were sequenced by immunoSEQ multiplex PCR, and TCRdb holds only the in-frame ones, with some missing. There are over 50,000 clones in the sample; around 87% occur only once, and approximately 7% lies in the top ten. V shed 0 bases and J shed 8 bases, with 11 bases lying between them. The CDR3 covers 14 residues. The germline CDR1 and CDR2 sequences are MGHRA and YSYEKL. Sequenced material: peripheral blood. The chain couples TRBV4-1 to TRBJ1-3, with D unresolved. This clonotype was sampled from a man aged 55 to 69 with acute or convalescent COVID-19. CDR3 sequence: CASSQDQVSYTIYF. The CDR3 DNA is TGCGCCAGCAGCCAAGATCAGGTTTCATACACCATATATTTT.